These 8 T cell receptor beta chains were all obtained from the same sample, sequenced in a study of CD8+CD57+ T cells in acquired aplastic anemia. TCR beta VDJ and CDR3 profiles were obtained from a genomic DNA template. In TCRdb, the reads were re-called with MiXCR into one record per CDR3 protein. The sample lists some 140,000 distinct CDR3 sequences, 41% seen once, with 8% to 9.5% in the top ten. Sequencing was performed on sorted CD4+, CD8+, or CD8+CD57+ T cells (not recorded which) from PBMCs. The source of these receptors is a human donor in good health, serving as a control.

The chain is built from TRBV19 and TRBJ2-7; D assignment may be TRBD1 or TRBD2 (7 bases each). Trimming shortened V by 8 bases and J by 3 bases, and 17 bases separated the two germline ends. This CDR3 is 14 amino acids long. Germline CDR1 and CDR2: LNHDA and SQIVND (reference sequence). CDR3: CASRRAGGDYEQYF. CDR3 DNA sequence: TGTGCCAGTCGGCGGGCAGGGGGGGACTACGAGCAGTACTTC.

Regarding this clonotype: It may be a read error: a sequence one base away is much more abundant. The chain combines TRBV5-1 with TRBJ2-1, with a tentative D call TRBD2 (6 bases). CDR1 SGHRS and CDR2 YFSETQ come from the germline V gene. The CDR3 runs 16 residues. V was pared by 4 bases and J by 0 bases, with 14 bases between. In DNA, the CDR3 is TGCGCCAGCAGCATGGGCGGGATGAGCTCCTACAATGAGCAGTTCTTC. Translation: CASSMGGMSSYNEQFF.

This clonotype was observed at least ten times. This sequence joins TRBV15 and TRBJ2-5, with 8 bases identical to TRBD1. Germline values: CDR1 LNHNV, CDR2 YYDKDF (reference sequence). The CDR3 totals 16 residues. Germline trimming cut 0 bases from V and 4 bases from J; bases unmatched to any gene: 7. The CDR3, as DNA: TGTGCCACCAGCAGAGAGTCGAACAGGGGGTCAGAGACCCAGTACTTC. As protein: CATSRESNRGSETQYF.

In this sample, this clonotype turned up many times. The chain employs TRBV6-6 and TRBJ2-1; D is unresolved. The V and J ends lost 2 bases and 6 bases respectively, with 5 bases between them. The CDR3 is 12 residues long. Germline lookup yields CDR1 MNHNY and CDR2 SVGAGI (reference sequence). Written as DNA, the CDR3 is TGTGCCAGCAGTTACCTTTGCAATGAGCAGTTCTTC. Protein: CASSYLCNEQFF.

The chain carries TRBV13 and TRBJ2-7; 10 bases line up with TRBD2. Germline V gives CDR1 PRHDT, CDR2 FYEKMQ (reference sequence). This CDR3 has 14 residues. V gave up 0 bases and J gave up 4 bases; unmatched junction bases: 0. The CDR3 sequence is CASSLGSGGYEQYF. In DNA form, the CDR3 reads TGTGCCAGCAGCTTAGGTAGCGGGGGGTACGAGCAGTACTTC.

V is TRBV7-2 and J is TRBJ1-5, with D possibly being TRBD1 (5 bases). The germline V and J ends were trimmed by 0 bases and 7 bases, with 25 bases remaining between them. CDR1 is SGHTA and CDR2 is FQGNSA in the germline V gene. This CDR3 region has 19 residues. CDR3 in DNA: TGTGCCAGCAGCTTAGCAAGCTCGGGGGGGGGTATTGGAAGACAGCCCCAGCATTTT. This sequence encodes CASSLASSGGGIGRQPQHF.

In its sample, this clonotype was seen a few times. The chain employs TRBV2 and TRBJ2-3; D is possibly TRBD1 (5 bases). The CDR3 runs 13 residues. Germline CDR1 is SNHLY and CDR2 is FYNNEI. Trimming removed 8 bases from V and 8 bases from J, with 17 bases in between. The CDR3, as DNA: TGTGCCAGCCGAAGAACGACAGTCGGTACGCAGTATTTT. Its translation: CASRRTTVGTQYF. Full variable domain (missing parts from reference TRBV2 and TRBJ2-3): EPEVTQTPSHQVTQMGQEVILRCVPISNHLYFYWYRQILGQKVEFLVSFYNNEISEKSEIFDDQFSVERPDGSNFTLKIRSTKLEDSAMYFCASRRTTVGTQYFGPGTRLTVL.

The CDR3 nucleotides read TGTGCCACCAGCGCAACCCCGGGACTAGCGGTCACCGGGGAGCTGTTTTTT. The encoded protein is CATSATPGLAVTGELFF. The genes are TRBV24-1 and TRBJ2-2, with 11 bases aligning to TRBD2. The CDR3 covers 17 residues. Germline values: CDR1 KGHDR, CDR2 SFDVKD. Trimming at V came to 7 bases and at J to 4 bases, leaving 10 bases not matched to a gene.